This T cell receptor (beta chain) was found in a study of T cell responses to AZD1222 COVID-19 vaccine. About the research overall: Pooling was applied to second doses at about 4 or about 12 weeks. Findings of the study overall: Only 5 or 6 individuals given AZD1222 were seropositive at baseline. None of the repertoires were sampled until the peak T cell response had passed. Clonal diversity was possibly underestimated, and white British individuals and females predominated among donors.

Germline V CDR1 and CDR2: KGHSH, LQKENI. V gave up 3 bases and J gave up 6 bases, with 12 bases separating them. The CDR3 spans 14 residues. Some clones are missing from TCRdb's copy, which holds only in-frame ones; the method was immunoSEQ multiplex PCR. Counted here are 150,000 to 200,000 clones, approximately 88% occurring once; the ten biggest clones make up approximately 1.8%. A note on this clone: Antigen: not known.

The sample in question was peripheral blood, obtained on day 0 of AZD1222 vaccination. The chain links TRBV18 to TRBJ2-1, with unresolved D. The receptor's source is an adult in good health. The CDR3 region is CASSPEILVNEQFF. In nucleotides, the CDR3 is TGTGCCAGCTCACCCGAGATCCTCGTCAATGAGCAGTTCTTC. The full variable domain, with the rest looked up from reference TRBV18 and TRBJ2-1, is NAGVMQNPRHLVRRRGQEARLRCSPMKGHSHVYWYRQLPEEGLKFMVYLQKENIIDESGMPKERFSAEFPKEGPSILRIQQVVRGDSAAYFCASSPEILVNEQFFGPGTRLTVL.